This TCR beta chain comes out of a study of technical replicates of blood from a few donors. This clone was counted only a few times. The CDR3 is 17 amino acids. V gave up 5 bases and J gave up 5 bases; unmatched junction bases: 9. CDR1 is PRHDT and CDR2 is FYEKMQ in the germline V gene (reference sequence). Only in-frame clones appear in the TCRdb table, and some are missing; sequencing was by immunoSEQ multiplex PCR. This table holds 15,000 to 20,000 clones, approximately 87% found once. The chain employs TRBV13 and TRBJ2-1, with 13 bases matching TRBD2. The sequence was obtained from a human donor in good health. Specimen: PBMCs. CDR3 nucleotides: TGTGCCAGCAGCCTAAGGACTAGCGGGAGTTGGGACAATGAGCAGTTCTTC. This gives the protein CASSLRTSGSWDNEQFF.